This TCR beta chain derives from a study of vaccination effects on CD4 cells after COVID-19. In the ViraFEST assay, antigen-specific CD4+ clonotypes were identified by expansion after peptide-pool stimulation. Once cultured for 10 days, the cells underwent separation to obtain CD4+ T cells. Vaccinated participants had no history of SARS-CoV-2 infection and tested negative for nucleocapsid antibodies. Of note for this clone: As yet, its antigen is unknown.

Trimming shortened V by 2 bases and J by 4 bases, and 12 bases separated the two germline ends. The CDR3 is made up of 15 amino acids. Germline assignment: CDR1 MNHEY and CDR2 SVGAGI. Assay used: immunoSEQ multiplex PCR; TCRdb lists only in-frame clones, some missing. Altogether tens of thousands of clones are present, around 76% being singletons, with the ten largest covering approximately 2.6%. The chain combines TRBV6-5 with TRBJ1-5; D possibly corresponds to TRBD1 (5 bases). This TCR was sampled from a human donor who received a COVID-19 vaccine. The source was CD4+ T cells from PBMCs cultured with HCoV-NL63 spike peptides, collected before COVID-19 vaccination. The CDR3 reads CASSYAGGDNQPQHF. The DNA of the CDR3 is TGTGCCAGCAGTTACGCAGGAGGGGATAATCAGCCCCAGCATTTT.